This T cell receptor (beta chain) was found in a study of T cells in Graves' hyperthyroidism and ophthalmopathy. Germline V lookup: CDR1 LGHDT, CDR2 YNNKEL (reference sequence). Trimming removed 4 bases from V and 0 bases from J, with 13 bases in between. The CDR3 runs to 16 residues. Using RNA transcripts as the source, TCR beta CDR3 regions were amplified. When the TCR CDR3 underwent first-round RT-PCR, the HTBI primer set was used. In TCRdb, the multiplex PCR reads were re-called with MiXCR into one record per CDR3 protein. The sample comprises roughly 200,000 distinct CDR3 sequences, around 17% of which are singletons, and about 56% rests with the top ten. Patients aged 18 to 65 had newly diagnosed hyperthyroidism that had lasted under 2 months. Clinicians diagnosed patients from clinical symptoms, serum thyroxine and TRAb, thyroid ultrasound and orbital computed tomography.

The sequence was collected from a woman aged 45-60 years with Graves' hyperthyroidism. Material for sequencing was blood. V usage is TRBV3-1 and J usage is TRBJ2-1, with D perhaps matching TRBD1 (6 bases). CDR3 residues: CASSPRGTGSYNEQFF. The DNA of the CDR3 is TGTGCCAGCAGCCCCAGGGGAACAGGCTCCTACAATGAGCAGTTCTTC.